The 15 T cell receptor beta chains reported below all come from one sample, sequenced in a study of T cells in Graves' hyperthyroidism and ophthalmopathy. RNA transcripts gave rise to amplified TCR beta CDR3 regions. HTBI primers were employed in a first-round RT-PCR of the TCR CDR3. Via MiXCR, TCRdb re-called the multiplex PCR reads, giving one row per CDR3 protein. The data hold some 800,000 distinct CDR3 sequences, with around 38% observed a single time. Sequenced sample: blood. These receptors were taken from a young man with Graves' hyperthyroidism.

This clonotype was seen more than once but under ten times. V and J are TRBV14 and TRBJ1-1; possibly TRBD1 for D (6 bases). Germline values: CDR1 SGHDN, CDR2 FVKESK. Trimming stripped 1 base from V and 1 base from J, with 19 bases between. The CDR3 length is 18 residues. The CDR3 sequence: CASSQGGFPDRPNTEAFF. The CDR3 coding sequence is TGTGCCAGCAGCCAAGGGGGTTTTCCGGACAGACCGAACACTGAAGCTTTCTTT.

This sequence joins TRBV9 and TRBJ1-1; D is undetermined. The length of the CDR3 is 15 residues. Between the trimmed V and J ends, which lost 4 bases and 1 base, there was a span of 14 bases. Per germline, CDR1 SGDLS and CDR2 YYNGEE. Here the CDR3 reads CASSLDAPANTEAFF. CDR3 bases: TGTGCCAGCAGCCTGGACGCCCCCGCGAACACTGAAGCTTTCTTT. Drawing the rest from reference TRBV9 and TRBJ1-1, the complete variable domain is DSGVTQTPKHLITATGQRVTLRCSPRSGDLSVYWYQQSLDQGLQFLIQYYNGEERAKGNILERFSAQQFPDLHSELNLSSLELGDSALYFCASSLDAPANTEAFFGQGTRLTVV.

Note on this clonotype: A much more abundant neighbour one base away suggests this may be a read error. This chain connects TRBV20-1 to TRBJ2-5; D ambiguous. Germline CDR1 and CDR2: DFQATT and SNEGSKA (reference sequence). V lost 2 bases and J 7 bases, leaving 11 bases between the germline ends. The CDR3 is 12 residues long. The CDR3 sequence: CSARNRVGTQYF. The DNA for the CDR3 is TGCAGTGCTAGAAATCGGGTTGGGACCCAGTACTTC.

The CDR3 DNA reads TGTGCCAGCAGTGGCAGCTTGGGCTACGAGCAGTTCTTC. Protein: CASSGSLGYEQFF. The rearrangement uses TRBV12-3 or TRBV12-4 and TRBJ2-7; D remains ambiguous. With the DNA end fitting TRBJ2-1 better, the J assignment may be wrong. The CDR3 length is 13 residues.

In its sample, this clonotype was seen a few times. This chain connects TRBV20-1 to TRBJ1-2; 8 bases align to TRBD1. The V gene end was trimmed by 7 bases and the J gene end by 8 bases; junction bases not matched to a gene: 15. The CDR3 totals 14 residues. Germline V gene sequence: CDR1 DFQATT, CDR2 SNEGSKA (reference sequence). CDR3 residues: CSVRPLQGVGGYTF. The CDR3 DNA reads as TGCAGTGTCCGACCCCTACAGGGGGTTGGCGGCTACACCTTC.

This clonotype showed up many times. This rearrangement joins TRBV29-1 to TRBJ1-4; 8 bases are a match to TRBD1. The V gene's germline CDR1 is SQVTM and CDR2 ANQGSEA. The trim removed 5 bases at V and 7 bases at J, leaving 3 bases unmatched. The CDR3 runs 12 residues. The CDR3 reads CSVRTGGEKLFF. For the CDR3, the DNA is TGCAGCGTTCGAACAGGGGGTGAAAAACTGTTTTTT.

This clonotype was observed once. V and J are TRBV4-1 and TRBJ1-6; D may be TRBD1 (6 bases). Germline CDR1 reads MGHRA; CDR2 reads YSYEKL. The CDR3 loop spans 17 amino acids. V was pared by 1 base and J by 7 bases, with 17 bases between. The CDR3 reads CASSQASPAGGNSPLHF. The DNA for the CDR3 is TGCGCCAGCAGCCAAGCCTCCCCGGCGGGGGGCAATTCACCCCTCCACTTT.

The V call is TRBV7-2, the J call TRBJ2-7, with 7 bases fitting TRBD1. The CDR3 has 13 residues. Germline-derived CDR1 and CDR2 are SGHTA and FQGNSA. Trimming at V came to 8 bases and at J to 6 bases, leaving 10 bases not matched to a gene. Here the CDR3 DNA reads TGTGCCAGCTCGAGACAGGGTACCCTCGAGCAGTACTTC. Translating gives CASSRQGTLEQYF.

This clonotype has only one observation. This sequence joins TRBV11-1 and TRBJ2-5, with D possibly matching TRBD2 (5 bases). The CDR3 sequence is 17 residues long. Germline V gene sequence: CDR1 SGHAT, CDR2 FQDESV (reference sequence). V was clipped by 9 bases and J by 2 bases, with 25 bases between them. CDR3: CASSISAGAAFQETQYF. In DNA, the CDR3 is TGTGCCAGTAGTATAAGCGCAGGAGCGGCCTTTCAAGAGACCCAGTACTTC.

This clonotype occurred many times. The chain is built from TRBV5-5 and TRBJ1-2; perhaps TRBD1 as D (5 bases). Per the germline V gene, CDR1 is SGHKS and CDR2 is YYEKEE (reference sequence). The CDR3 loop spans 14 amino acids. V dropped 1 base and J dropped 6 bases, with 13 bases sitting between them. In nucleotides, the CDR3 is TGTGCCAGCAGCTTGAGAGGGGTGAGGCATGGCTACACCTTC. Its protein product is CASSLRGVRHGYTF.

The chain recombines TRBV20-1 with TRBJ2-7, with 8 bases lining up with TRBD2. The CDR3 loop spans 14 amino acids. The germline gives CDR1 DFQATT, CDR2 SNEGSKA (reference sequence). V was clipped by 1 base and J by 2 bases; unmatched bases: 4. The CDR3 DNA reads TGCAGTGCTAGAGGGCCAGCGGGAGCCTACGAGCAGTACTTC. Amino acid sequence: CSARGPAGAYEQYF.

This chain uses TRBV25-1 with TRBJ2-5; D remains ambiguous. Germline CDR1 MGHDK, CDR2 SYGVNS. CDR3 length: 9 amino acids. The V end lost 11 bases, the J end lost 7 bases, and 8 bases lay between the germline ends. CDR3 nucleotides: TGTGCCGCTCTTGGGACCCAGTACTTC. Protein sequence: CAALGTQYF.

This clonotype was counted only a few times. The DNA for the CDR3 is TGTGCCTGGAGTGAGGTGGGGAACACTGAAGCTTTCTTT. Protein sequence: CAWSEVGNTEAFF. The gene calls are TRBV30 and TRBJ1-1; D is unclear. Germline-derived CDR1 and CDR2 are GTSNPN and SVGIG (reference sequence). The CDR3 covers 13 residues. V was clipped by 1 base and J by 1 base, with 7 bases between them. Full variable domain (outside the CDR3, taken from reference TRBV30 and TRBJ1-1): SQTIHQWPATLVQPVGSPLSLECTVEGTSNPNLYWYRQAAGRGLQLLFYSVGIGQISSEVPQNLSASRPQDRQFILSSKKLLLSDSGFYLCAWSEVGNTEAFFGQGTRLTVV.

This clonotype was seen only a few times. The chain links TRBV5-1 to TRBJ1-4, with D possibly TRBD1 on 5 matching bases. The germline V gene encodes CDR1 SGHRS and CDR2 YFSETQ. The CDR3 has 12 residues. Trimming cost V 0 bases and J 12 bases, with 9 bases left between them. CDR3: CASSLAGDQLFF. CDR3 DNA: TGCGCCAGCAGCTTGGCTGGGGACCAACTGTTTTTT.

With respect to this clonotype: One junction end does not reproduce the germline sequence, and a read error may be involved. The chain employs TRBV10-3 and TRBJ1-2; D not resolved. The CDR3 covers 11 residues. Germline V gene data show CDR1 as ENHRY and CDR2 as SYGVKD. The CDR3 sequence: CAISESIAIHF. For the CDR3, the DNA is TGTGCCATCAGTGAGTCGATCGCGATACACTTC.